The rows below give T cell receptor beta chains drawn from one sample of a study of blood T cell repertoires in COVID-19. Data came from immunoSEQ multiplex PCR; TCRdb stores just in-frame clones and leaves some out. The table shows under 200,000 clones, with about 87% occurring only once. Sequencing was performed on peripheral blood. Receptors originate from a man aged 40-49 years with active or convalescent COVID-19. Each CDR3 is given with its conserved first and last residue. Fields, in order: J gene, clone size, D gene, V gene, CDR3 DNA, CDR3 protein. The D gene is left open where the match is weak. Clone size is shown for a subset of rows, as once, few, many or a class of expanded clone.

TRBJ2-2	few	TRBD2	TRBV2	TGTGCCAGCAATTGGGGCGGGGGGAACACCGGGGAGCTGTTTTTT	CASNWGGGNTGELFF
TRBJ2-7	NA	NA	TRBV27	TGTGCCAGCAGTTCGCGGGGCCGTTACGCCGAGCAGTACTTC	CASSSRGRYAEQYF
TRBJ1-2	NA	NA	TRBV7-9	TGTGCCAGCAGCCCTAACCCCGACAGCTGGGGCTACACCTTC	CASSPNPDSWGYTF
TRBJ2-2	NA	TRBD1	TRBV5-1	TGCGCCAGCAGCAACCGTCAGGGGGCAAGTGGCGGGGAGCTGTTTTTT	CASSNRQGASGGELFF
TRBJ2-1	NA	TRBD2	TRBV6-2/TRBV6-3	TGTGCCAGCAGATACCGGGACTACCTCAATGAGCAGTTCTTC	CASRYRDYLNEQFF
TRBJ2-1	NA	NA	TRBV5-1	TGCGCCAGCAGCTTGGATTGGAGCTCCTACAATGAGCAGTTCTTC	CASSLDWSSYNEQFF
TRBJ1-4	NA	NA	TRBV6-5	TGTGCCAGCAGCCTAGGGAGGGATGAAAAACTGTTTTTT	CASSLGRDEKLFF
TRBJ1-4	NA	NA	TRBV9	TGTGCCAGCAGCCCGACAGGAGGTATTAATGAAAAACTGTTTTTT	CASSPTGGINEKLFF
TRBJ1-2	NA	NA	TRBV30	TGTGCCTGGAGTGTCAGGGAAGGTAACTATGGCTACACCTTC	CAWSVREGNYGYTF
TRBJ2-5	NA	TRBD2	TRBV9	TGTGCCAGCAGCGTAGCAGCGGCGGGGGTACAAGAGACCCAGTACTTC	CASSVAAAGVQETQYF
TRBJ2-5	NA	NA	TRBV3-1/TRBV3-2	TGTGCCAGCAGCCAAACCCGCAGGGGAGGCATGAGCGGGGATTCACAAGAGACCCAGTACTTC	CASSQTRRGGMSGDSQETQYF
TRBJ1-6	NA	TRBD1	TRBV30	TGTGCCTGGAGTACGGCAGGGGGTTCACCCCTCCACTTT	CAWSTAGGSPLHF
TRBJ1-1	NA	NA	TRBV5-1	TGCGCCAGCAGCTTGGGAGGGTCTGGGGGCGGCACTGAAGCTTTCTTT	CASSLGGSGGGTEAFF
TRBJ1-1	once	NA	TRBV7-2	TGTGCCAGCAGTCTCCAAATCACCGCGGACACTGAAGCTTTCTTT	CASSLQITADTEAFF
TRBJ1-2	NA	NA	TRBV19	TGTGCCAGTAGTATTTCATCGGGTTCGCGAAGCTATGGCTACACCTTC	CASSISSGSRSYGYTF
TRBJ2-5	NA	TRBD1	TRBV5-4	TGTGCCAGCAGCGGGGACAGTCCCCTTAGGGGGGAGACCCAGTACTTC	CASSGDSPLRGETQYF
TRBJ1-6	NA	TRBD1	TRBV7-9	TGTGCCAGCAGCTCACAACTCGGGACAGGGGGAACACCCCTCCACTTT	CASSSQLGTGGTPLHF
TRBJ1-6	NA	TRBD1	TRBV27	TGTGCCAGCAGTGCGGCCGGGACAGATAATTCACCCCTCCACTTT	CASSAAGTDNSPLHF
TRBJ1-2	NA	TRBD1	TRBV11-1	TGTGCCAGCAGCTCCTACAGGGGGCGAAACTATGGCTACACCTTC	CASSSYRGRNYGYTF
TRBJ1-5	many	NA	TRBV9	TGTGCCAGCAGCGTAGGGACAACAGGGCAGCCCCAGCATTTT	CASSVGTTGQPQHF
TRBJ1-6	few	TRBD1	TRBV30	TGTGCCTGGAGTCCCGGGACAGGAGGTTTCGTTAATTCACCCCTCCACTTT	CAWSPGTGGFVNSPLHF
TRBJ1-1	NA	TRBD1	TRBV5-1	TGCGCCAGCAGCTTCTTCCGAACCCGGGACAGCAACATGAACACTGAAGCTTTCTTT	CASSFFRTRDSNMNTEAFF
TRBJ2-7	NA	TRBD2	TRBV9	TGTGCCAGCAGCGTAGTCGGGGCTAGCGGGGACTACGAGCAGTACTTC	CASSVVGASGDYEQYF
TRBJ2-1	NA	NA	TRBV7-9	TGTGCCAGCAGCCGGAGGAGCGGAACCTACAATGAGCAGTTCTTC	CASSRRSGTYNEQFF
TRBJ1-6	NA	NA	TRBV25-1	TGTGCCAGCAGTGAATTAGGGGAACACTCCTATAATTCACCCCTCCACTTT	CASSELGEHSYNSPLHF
TRBJ1-2	NA	NA	TRBV2	TGTGCCAGCAGCGTGGGGAGGGTAGGATACGGCTACACCTTC	CASSVGRVGYGYTF
TRBJ1-1	NA	TRBD1	TRBV3-1/TRBV3-2	TGTGCCAGCAGCCAAGTGGGACAGGGGATACCTGAAGCTTTCTTT	CASSQVGQGIPEAFF
TRBJ2-3	NA	NA	TRBV4-3	TGCGCCAGCAGCCAAGATCGGGATACGCAGTATTTT	CASSQDRDTQYF
TRBJ1-1	NA	NA	TRBV11-1	TGTGCCAGCAGCTTAGGGGGGGGCTCTGAAGCTTTCTTT	CASSLGGGSEAFF
TRBJ1-2	NA	NA	TRBV30	TGTGCCTGGAGGGAGGGTCTGGGGGTCGGCTACACCTTC	CAWREGLGVGYTF
TRBJ2-7	NA	TRBD1	TRBV7-2	TGTGCCAGCAGCCGGGGACAGGGAAGATCCCACGAGCAGTACTTC	CASSRGQGRSHEQYF
TRBJ2-2	NA	TRBD2	TRBV9	TGTGCCAGCAGCGTAGGACTAGCGGACGGCGGTCGGGAGCTGTTTTTT	CASSVGLADGGRELFF
TRBJ2-1	NA	TRBD2	TRBV10-1	TGCGCCAGCAGTGTGGCGGGGGAGGGAGAGCAGTTCTTC	CASSVAGEGEQFF
TRBJ1-2	NA	NA	TRBV11-3	TGTGCCAGCAGCTTAGATCAGTCCGGGAGCGGCTACACCTTC	CASSLDQSGSGYTF
TRBJ1-5	few	NA	TRBV28	TGTGCCAGCAGTTCGGACAGTAGCAATCAGCCCCAGCATTTT	CASSSDSSNQPQHF
TRBJ2-7	few	NA	TRBV7-2	TGTGCCAGCAGCTTAGCTGGCAGGCAAGGCGAGCAGTACTTC	CASSLAGRQGEQYF
TRBJ1-1	NA	TRBD1	TRBV5-8	TGTGCCAGCAGCCCCTGGACAGGGGCTGAAGCTTTCTTT	CASSPWTGAEAFF
TRBJ1-6	NA	TRBD1	TRBV5-4	TGTGCCAGCAGCGTGGGGACAGTGGATTCACCCCTCCACTTT	CASSVGTVDSPLHF
TRBJ1-2	NA	NA	TRBV7-9	TGTGCCAGCAGCGAGGGAGGACCTAACTATGGCTACACCTTC	CASSEGGPNYGYTF
TRBJ2-5	NA	NA	TRBV19	TGTGCCAGTAGTATGGACGGAGGCTTCCAAGAGACCCAGTACTTC	CASSMDGGFQETQYF
TRBJ2-3	NA	NA	TRBV6-2/TRBV6-3	TGTGCCAGCAGTTACGGGGCCACAGATACGCAGTATTTT	CASSYGATDTQYF
TRBJ1-5	NA	NA	TRBV27	TGTGCCAGCAGTGCCGAGGGTTTCAATCAGCCCCAGCATTTT	CASSAEGFNQPQHF
TRBJ1-3	NA	TRBD1	TRBV6-5	TGTGCCAGCAGTTACCGACAGGGCTCGGGAAACACCATATATTTT	CASSYRQGSGNTIYF
TRBJ2-5	few	TRBD2	TRBV28	TGTGCCTCGGGACTAGCGGGCTCGCGGACCCAGTACTTC	CASGLAGSRTQYF
TRBJ2-2	few	TRBD1	TRBV2	TGTGCCAGCAGGAAAGACAGGGGAACCGGGGAGCTGTTTTTT	CASRKDRGTGELFF
TRBJ2-7	NA	TRBD1	TRBV7-9	TGTGCCAGCAGCCCAACTGGACAGGGTGAGCAGTACTTC	CASSPTGQGEQYF
TRBJ1-2	NA	NA	TRBV27	TGTGCCAGCAGCCTTGCGAGCGGGTACGGCTACACCTTC	CASSLASGYGYTF
TRBJ2-7	many	TRBD1	TRBV4-3	TGCGCCAGCAGCCAAGCAGAGGCAGGGGGCTACGAGCAGTACTTC	CASSQAEAGGYEQYF